These 17 T cell receptor beta chains originate from one sample sequenced in a study of blood T cell repertoires in COVID-19. Using immunoSEQ multiplex PCR, the repertoire was profiled, and TCRdb retains in-frame clones only, with some absent. The sample comprises 30,000 to 40,000 clones, about 90% of which are singletons, and about 25% rests with the top ten. The sequencing sample was made of peripheral blood. The receptor set was obtained from a man in his fifties or sixties with active or convalescent COVID-19.

The V call is TRBV2, the J call TRBJ1-3; no definite D call. With 4 bases removed from V and 2 bases from J, the gap between germline ends came to 12 bases. Germline CDR1 is SNHLY and CDR2 is FYNNEI. The CDR3 spans 15 residues. CDR3: CASSVGRGTGNTIYF. In DNA form, the CDR3 reads TGTGCCAGCAGTGTCGGGCGGGGTACTGGAAACACCATATATTTT.

The chain employs TRBV5-1 and TRBJ2-2; 15 nucleotides line up with TRBD2. V lost 2 bases and J lost 4; bases outside the gene matches: 6. Germline CDR1 and CDR2: SGHRS and YFSETQ. The CDR3 covers 18 residues. The CDR3 DNA sequence: TGCGCCAGCAGCTTATCCGGGACTAGCGGGAGGCCCACCGGGGAGCTGTTTTTT. Protein sequence: CASSLSGTSGRPTGELFF.

The V and J genes are TRBV7-8 and TRBJ2-7; D is ambiguous. The CDR3 is made up of 15 amino acids. Trimming left V 1 base short and J 2 bases short, with 12 bases between. Germline-derived CDR1 and CDR2 are SGHVS and FQNEAQ. CDR3 in DNA: TGTGCCAGCAGCTTAGGGTTAACTTTTACCTACGAGCAGTACTTC. This gives the protein CASSLGLTFTYEQYF.

V and J are TRBV10-2 and TRBJ2-7, with D perhaps matching TRBD1 (5 bases). The CDR3 length is 13 residues. The V end lost 7 bases, the J end lost 3 bases, and 13 bases lay between the germline ends. The germline V gene has CDR1 WSHSY and CDR2 SAAADI. CDR3 DNA: TGCGCCAGCAAGGACATGCCCCTCTACGAGCAGTACTTC. Its translation is CASKDMPLYEQYF.

This chain uses TRBV27 with TRBJ1-2; 7 nucleotides align to TRBD1. The CDR3 runs 16 residues. Germline V gene data show CDR1 as MNHEY and CDR2 as SMNVEV (reference sequence). V lost 2 bases, J lost 4 bases, and 10 bases stayed unmatched. The CDR3: CASSLKPPPGGYGYTF. Written as DNA, the CDR3 is TGTGCCAGCAGTTTAAAGCCCCCTCCAGGGGGCTATGGCTACACCTTC.

The V call is TRBV9, the J call TRBJ1-4, with 8 bases identical to TRBD1. V was clipped by 3 bases and J by 7 bases; unmatched bases: 11. Germline CDR1 is SGDLS and CDR2 is YYNGEE. This CDR3 is built from 16 residues. The CDR3 reads CASSAYDRGGGEKLFF. CDR3 nucleotides: TGTGCCAGCAGCGCCTACGACAGGGGAGGAGGTGAAAAACTGTTTTTT.

The J gene is TRBJ2-2, the V gene TRBV11-2, with D tentatively TRBD1 (5 bases). This CDR3 has 13 amino acids. Trimming cost V 6 bases and J 8 bases, with 13 bases left between them. The germline CDR1 and CDR2 sequences are SGHAT and FQNNGV. The chain's CDR3 is CASSFLRQGELFF. CDR3 sequence (DNA): TGTGCCAGCAGTTTCCTGAGACAGGGGGAGCTGTTTTTT.

The chain joins TRBV5-1 to TRBJ2-5, with 10 nucleotides matching TRBD2. Looked up from germline, CDR1 is SGHRS and CDR2 is YFSETQ. V shed 6 bases and J 5 bases; nucleotides not matched to a gene: 16. The CDR3 consists of 17 residues. DNA of the CDR3: TGCGCCAGCATGCCCGGAACCATAGCGGGAGGTTGGGAGACCCAGTACTTC. It codes for CASMPGTIAGGWETQYF.

The chain joins TRBV29-1 to TRBJ2-7, with TRBD2 identical over 11 bases. J was trimmed by 2 bases and V by 3 bases; bases with no gene match: 9. CDR1 is SQVTM, CDR2 ANQGSEA, per germline. The CDR3 totals 16 residues. The chain's CDR3 is CSVELWLAGGTYEQYF. Written as DNA, the CDR3 is TGCAGCGTTGAGCTATGGCTAGCGGGAGGCACCTACGAGCAGTACTTC.

This sequence joins TRBV3-1 (or the pseudogene TRBV3-2) and TRBJ1-5; TRBD1 matches 7 bases. Germline CDR1 and CDR2: LGHDT and YNNKEL (reference sequence). The CDR3 runs 13 residues. The V and J ends lost 4 bases and 5 bases, in that order; junction bases with no gene match: 2. The CDR3 here is CASSPDRYQPQHF. DNA of the CDR3: TGTGCCAGCAGCCCGGACAGGTATCAGCCCCAGCATTTT.

This chain connects TRBV14 to TRBJ1-1, with TRBD1 matching 7 bases. This CDR3 spans 14 amino acids. The trim removed 10 bases at V and 6 bases at J, leaving 14 bases unmatched. Germline V gene lookup returns CDR1 SGHDN and CDR2 FVKESK. The CDR3, as DNA: TGTGCCACGTCGCGACAGGGAAAATTCCCTGAAGCTTTCTTT. Its translation: CATSRQGKFPEAFF.

This chain uses TRBV3-1 (or the pseudogene TRBV3-2) with TRBJ2-7; TRBD1 agrees at 10 bases. The germline gives CDR1 LGHDT, CDR2 YNNKEL (reference sequence). Losses at the gene ends were 4 bases for V and 4 bases for J; bases not matched to a gene: 16. The CDR3 extends over 18 amino acids. The CDR3 reads CASSLKTGGTILIYEQYF. For the CDR3, the DNA is TGTGCCAGCAGCCTGAAGACAGGGGGCACGATTCTGATTTACGAGCAGTACTTC.

This clone came up a few times. The chain is built from TRBV11-2 and TRBJ2-2; TRBD2 matches at 9 bases. This CDR3 spans 15 amino acids. Germline values: CDR1 SGHAT, CDR2 FQNNGV. V was clipped by 5 bases and J by 4 bases; unmatched bases: 5. The CDR3 sequence is CASSPVAGATGELFF. For the CDR3, the DNA is TGTGCCAGCAGCCCCGTAGCGGGAGCCACCGGGGAGCTGTTTTTT. The full variable domain, rest sourced from reference TRBV11-2 and TRBJ2-2, is EAGVAQSPRYKIIEKRQSVAFWCNPISGHATLYWYQQILGQGPKLLIQFQNNGVVDDSQLPKDRFSAERLKGVDSTLKIQPAKLEDSAVYLCASSPVAGATGELFFGEGSRLTVL.

This sequence joins TRBV6-6 and TRBJ2-1; D call uncertain. In germline, CDR1 is MNHNY, CDR2 SVGAGI (reference sequence). This CDR3 contains 13 residues. The V end lost 0 bases, the J end lost 9 bases, and 9 bases lay between the germline ends. The chain's CDR3 is CASSYSPSSEQFF. The CDR3, as DNA: TGTGCCAGCAGTTACTCCCCTTCGAGTGAGCAGTTCTTC.

The chain joins TRBV28 to TRBJ2-5; 8 nucleotides agree with TRBD2. The V and J ends lost 5 bases and 5 bases, in that order; junction bases with no gene match: 7. The germline CDR1 and CDR2 sequences are MDHEN and SYDVKM. The CDR3 consists of 14 residues. The CDR3 DNA is TGTGCCAGCAGTCCAGGCGGGAGGCCCGAGACCCAGTACTTC. It yields the protein CASSPGGRPETQYF.

J is TRBJ1-6 and V is TRBV30; D remains ambiguous. The CDR3 consists of 17 residues. The V end lost 1 base, the J end lost 0 bases, and 13 bases lay between the germline ends. Germline values: CDR1 GTSNPN, CDR2 SVGIG (reference sequence). CDR3 nucleotides: TGTGCCTGGAGTGGAGGACGGACTAGCTCCTATAATTCACCCCTCCACTTT. Translated: CAWSGGRTSSYNSPLHF. Looking up the rest from reference TRBV30 and TRBJ1-6 gives the full variable domain: SQTIHQWPATLVQPVGSPLSLECTVEGTSNPNLYWYRQAAGRGLQLLFYSVGIGQISSEVPQNLSASRPQDRQFILSSKKLLLSDSGFYLCAWSGGRTSSYNSPLHFGNGTRLTVT.

The V and J genes are TRBV3-1 (or the pseudogene TRBV3-2) and TRBJ2-1; 7 bases are a match to TRBD2. Trimming at V came to 4 bases and at J to 8 bases, leaving 14 bases not matched to a gene. The CDR3 is 16 residues long. Germline-derived CDR1 and CDR2 are LGHDT and YNNKEL (reference sequence). CDR3 protein: CASSPQASGALDEQFF. Written as DNA, the CDR3 is TGTGCCAGCAGCCCGCAGGCCAGCGGGGCCTTGGATGAGCAGTTCTTC.